This T cell receptor beta chain is from a study of breast tumors, draining lymph nodes, adjacent tissues. This CDR3 has 15 amino acids. V was shortened by 2 bases and J by 0 bases, with 8 bases between the two germline ends. CDR1 and CDR2 from the germline V gene are MNHEY and SVGEGT. Study conclusions and caveats: Tumor TCR diversity was below lymph nodes but above nontumor tissue. Data only fit, rather than demonstrated, lymph node origin of most tumor T cells.

One entry per CDR3 protein, called by TCRdb with MiXCR from the multiplex PCR reads. The data show about 130,000 distinct CDR3 sequences, around 24% seen once. Samples came from axillary lymph nodes draining the breast cancer. Turning to this clonotype: Its specificity is not known.

Sequencing used axillary lymph node tissue. The V gene is TRBV6-2 or TRBV6-3, the J gene TRBJ1-3; D not certain. The sequence came from a female donor with breast cancer. Some clones in this sample may be carry-over from other donors' samples. CDR3 amino acids: CASSYGRSSGNTIYF. The CDR3 DNA reads TGTGCCAGCAGTTACGGGCGGAGCTCTGGAAACACCATATATTTT.